The clone carrying this TCR beta chain came up once. This record comes from a study of blood T cell repertoires in COVID-19. Profiling relied on immunoSEQ multiplex PCR, and the TCRdb table lists in-frame clones only, not all of them. The data show 95,000 to 150,000 clones, about 79% seen once. This CDR3 has 14 residues. Germline-derived CDR1 and CDR2 are LNHDA and SQIVND (reference sequence). V was clipped by 8 bases and J by 4 bases, with 14 bases between them. The TCR comes from a woman older than 75 with acute or convalescent COVID-19. This chain joins TRBV19 and TRBJ2-2; the D gene is possibly TRBD1 (6 bases). The source material was peripheral blood. The CDR3: CASSTSGATGELFF. The CDR3 bases are TGTGCCAGTTCGACTTCAGGGGCCACCGGGGAGCTGTTTTTT. The whole variable domain, remainder taken from reference TRBV19 and TRBJ2-2, is DGGITQSPKYLFRKEGQNVTLSCEQNLNHDAMYWYRQDPGQGLRLIYYSQIVNDFQKGDIAEGYSVSREKKESFPLTVTSAQKNPTAFYLCASSTSGATGELFFGEGSRLTVL.